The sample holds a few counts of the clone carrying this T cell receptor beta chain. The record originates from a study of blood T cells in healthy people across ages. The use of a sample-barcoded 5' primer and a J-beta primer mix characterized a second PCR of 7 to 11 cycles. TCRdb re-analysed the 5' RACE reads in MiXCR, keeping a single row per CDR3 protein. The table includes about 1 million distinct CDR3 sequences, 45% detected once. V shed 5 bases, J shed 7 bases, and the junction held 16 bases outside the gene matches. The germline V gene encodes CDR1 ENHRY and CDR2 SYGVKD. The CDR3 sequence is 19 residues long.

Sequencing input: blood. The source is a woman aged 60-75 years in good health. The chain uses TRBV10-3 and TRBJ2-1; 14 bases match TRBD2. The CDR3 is CAISSRGLAGETIVNEQFF. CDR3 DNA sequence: TGTGCCATCAGTTCCCGGGGACTAGCGGGAGAGACTATCGTTAATGAGCAGTTCTTC.